The rows below give T cell receptor beta chains drawn from one sample of a study of blood T cell repertoires in COVID-19. Only in-frame clones appear in the TCRdb table, and some are missing; sequencing was by immunoSEQ multiplex PCR. The data contain roughly 250,000 clones, 75% to 90% of them singletons. What was sequenced was peripheral blood. These receptors were obtained from a man aged 25-45 years with acute or convalescent COVID-19. CDR3s include the opening cysteine and the closing phenylalanine or tryptophan. D genes are given only for firm matches. Clone size is shown for a subset of rows, as once, few, many or a class of expanded clone.

>-|TRBJ2-5|TRBD2|TRBV11-3
TGTGCCAGCAGCGCGACTAGCGGGATACGGAGCTCGGAGACCCAGTACTTC
CASSATSGIRSSETQYF
>-|TRBJ2-2|-|TRBV18
TGTGCCAGCTCTCCCCCGGTCTCATACACCGGGGAGCTGTTTTTT
CASSPPVSYTGELFF
>once|TRBJ2-1|TRBD2|TRBV3-1/TRBV3-2
TGTGCCAGCCAGGGACTAGCGGGAGGCAATGAGCAGTTCTTC
CASQGLAGGNEQFF
>-|TRBJ2-3|TRBD1|TRBV4-1
TGCGCCAGCAGCCATGGGACAGGGGATTCGTATTTT
CASSHGTGDSYF
>-|TRBJ1-2|-|TRBV5-8
TGTGCCAGCAGCTTGGGACTGTACTATGGCTACACCTTC
CASSLGLYYGYTF
>-|TRBJ2-1|-|TRBV7-9
TGTGCCAGCAGCGACTTTACTAGCAGTCGGGGAGACAATGAGCAGTTCTTC
CASSDFTSSRGDNEQFF
>-|TRBJ1-1|TRBD1|TRBV3-1/TRBV3-2
TGTGCCAGCAGCCCTCAGCGGACAGGGAGGGCTTTCTTT
CASSPQRTGRAFF
>-|TRBJ2-3|TRBD1|TRBV28
TGTGCCAGCAGTTCCGGGACAGGGGCTAACTTTAGGGGTATGGATACGCAGTATTTT
CASSSGTGANFRGMDTQYF
>-|TRBJ1-1|-|TRBV6-6
TGTGCCAGCAGTCTTCGACAGGTCCACACTGAAGCTTTCTTT
CASSLRQVHTEAFF
>-|TRBJ1-2|-|TRBV7-2
TGTGCCAGCAGCGGAGGACCGGGTTACTATGGCTACACCTTC
CASSGGPGYYGYTF
>-|TRBJ2-5|-|TRBV29-1
TGCAGCGTTCGCCGACCCGAGGGGACCCAGTACTTC
CSVRRPEGTQYF
>few|TRBJ1-2|TRBD1|TRBV11-2
TGTGCCAGCAGCGCGGGACAGGGCTACGGCTACACCTTC
CASSAGQGYGYTF
>-|TRBJ1-5|-|TRBV12-5
TGTGCTAGTGGTTTGGGTGAATCGGTTGCGCAGCCCCAGCATTTT
CASGLGESVAQPQHF
>-|TRBJ1-5|-|TRBV15
TGTGCCACCAGCAGAGATCTCGGGAGGCGGCAGCCCCAGCATTTT
CATSRDLGRRQPQHF
>-|TRBJ1-1|-|TRBV10-2
TGCGCCAGCAGCCTCCTTGAGGTGGATTCTGAAGCTTTCTTT
CASSLLEVDSEAFF
>-|TRBJ1-5|-|TRBV7-6
TGTGCCAGCAGCTTATTACACACCAATCAGCCCCAGCATTTT
CASSLLHTNQPQHF
>-|TRBJ1-1|-|TRBV6-5
TGTGCCAGCAGTTACTCGAACCGAGGCCGGACTGAAGCTTTCTTT
CASSYSNRGRTEAFF
>-|TRBJ2-1|-|TRBV11-2
TGTGCCAGCAGCTTAACACTAGCTCCCCTCAATGAGCAGTTCTTC
CASSLTLAPLNEQFF
>-|TRBJ2-5|-|TRBV5-8
TGTGCCAGCAGTCTAAGTCGGGGGACCCAGTACTTC
CASSLSRGTQYF
>few|TRBJ1-2|TRBD1|TRBV6-5
TGTGCCAGCACGGCAGGACAGGTTCAATGGCGCTACACCTTC
CASTAGQVQWRYTF
>-|TRBJ2-3|-|TRBV7-3
TGTGCCAGCAGCTTAACGGCGGTGGCCCCCACAGATACGCAGTATTTT
CASSLTAVAPTDTQYF
>-|TRBJ2-1|-|TRBV9
TGTGCCAGCAGCGTTATGGAGGGAAGGTACAATGAGCAGTTCTTC
CASSVMEGRYNEQFF
>-|TRBJ2-7|TRBD1|TRBV19
TGTGCCAGTAGTTTGGACAGGGGACGTCGCGAGCAGTACTTC
CASSLDRGRREQYF
>-|TRBJ2-4|TRBD1|TRBV18
TGTGCCAGCTCACTCCAGGGGGCAGGGAAAAACATTCAGTACTTC
CASSLQGAGKNIQYF
>-|TRBJ1-2|TRBD1|TRBV7-9
TGTGCCAGCAGCTTAAATACCGGGACAGGGGGCGCCCGTGGCTACACCTTC
CASSLNTGTGGARGYTF
>-|TRBJ2-7|-|TRBV21-1
TGTGCCAGCTTTACCCTTCAAGCGGGAGGATCCTACGAGCAGTACTTC
CASFTLQAGGSYEQYF
>-|TRBJ2-5|TRBD1|TRBV30
TGTGCCTGGAGTGGGCAGGGGGTACGGGAGACCCAGTACTTC
CAWSGQGVRETQYF